A single sample is the source of the 19 T cell receptor beta chains below, sequenced in a study of T cells in Graves' hyperthyroidism and ophthalmopathy. Researchers amplified the TCR beta CDR3 regions from RNA transcripts. Using the HTBI primer set, a first-round RT-PCR was run on the TCR CDR3. TCRdb itself ran the multiplex PCR reads through MiXCR, one entry per CDR3 protein. In the table there are 500,000 to 550,000 distinct CDR3 sequences, 15% to 20% of which are singletons. The sample taken for sequencing was blood. The receptor set was obtained from a man aged 35 to 55 with Graves' ophthalmopathy.

This clonotype has ten or more counts. J is TRBJ2-7 and V is TRBV28; 7 positions match TRBD1. CDR3 length equals 12 residues. Germline V CDR1 and CDR2: MDHEN, SYDVKM. Trimming cost V 10 bases and J 3 bases; bases outside gene matches: 6. The CDR3 loop reads CATTGQFYEQYF. In DNA form, the CDR3 reads TGTGCCACCACGGGACAGTTCTACGAGCAGTACTTC.

This clonotype was observed a handful of times. V is TRBV10-3 and J is TRBJ2-3; 11 bases fit TRBD2. Trimming took 6 bases from V and 2 from J; bases not matched to a gene: 7. From germline, CDR1 is ENHRY and CDR2 SYGVKD. The CDR3 has 16 residues. The CDR3 spells CAISSTSGGFTDTQYF. CDR3 nucleotides: TGTGCCATCAGCAGTACTAGCGGGGGTTTCACAGATACGCAGTATTTT.

This clonotype has a count of ten or more. The V call is TRBV7-2, the J call TRBJ2-2; D might be TRBD1 (6 bases). The V end was cut by 3 bases, the J end by 5 bases, with 10 bases between. This CDR3 comprises 14 residues. CDR1 is SGHTA, CDR2 FQGNSA, per germline. CDR3 nucleotides: TGTGCCAGCAGCTTCTACAGGGAGACCGGGGAGCTGTTTTTT. This codes for CASSFYRETGELFF.

A few counts support this clonotype. V gene TRBV24-1 combines with J gene TRBJ2-7; D might be TRBD1 or TRBD2, each matching 6 bases. Trimming took 4 bases from V and 0 from J, leaving 12 bases between them. Germline-derived CDR1 and CDR2 are KGHDR and SFDVKD. The CDR3 is made up of 15 amino acids. This CDR3 is CATSDPGANSYEQYF. Here the CDR3 DNA reads TGTGCCACCAGTGACCCGGGGGCCAACTCCTACGAGCAGTACTTC.

Details on this clonotype: Given a much more abundant clone one base away, this may be a read error. The chain recombines TRBV7-3 with TRBJ1-1; TRBD1 matches 12 bases. Germline-derived CDR1 and CDR2 are SGHTA and FQGTGA. The CDR3 contains 21 residues. Trimming removed 2 bases from V and 4 bases from J; junction bases left unmatched: 20. The CDR3 DNA reads as TGTGCCAGCAGCTTAGCGCGAGGGTTGGGGGGACAGGGGGCAGGAGGCACTGAAGCTTTCTTT. Translation: CASSLARGLGGQGAGGTEAFF.

This chain links TRBV6-5 with TRBJ2-2; TRBD2 agrees at 8 bases. The junction had 3 bases not matched to a gene; V was cut back by 4 bases and J by 2 bases. Per germline, CDR1 MNHEY and CDR2 SVGAGI. This CDR3 has 15 residues. The CDR3 reads CASSSGLVNTGELFF. In DNA, the CDR3 is TGTGCCAGCAGTTCGGGACTAGTTAACACCGGGGAGCTGTTTTTT.

V is TRBV6-2 or TRBV6-3 and J is TRBJ2-3; D is perhaps TRBD2 (5 bases). Germline V gene sequence: CDR1 MNHEY, CDR2 SVGEGT. V gave up 5 bases and J gave up 6 bases, with 15 bases separating them. The CDR3 has 14 amino acids. The CDR3 sequence is CASSRRGVSDTQYF. CDR3 bases: TGTGCCAGCAGTCGACGGGGAGTTTCGGATACGCAGTATTTT.

The V and J genes are TRBV6-6 and TRBJ2-3; 8 bases fit TRBD2. Trimming cost V 2 bases and J 1 base; bases outside gene matches: 8. This CDR3 has 17 residues. Germline loops: CDR1 MNHNY, CDR2 SVGAGI (reference sequence). The CDR3 nucleotides are TGTGCCAGCAGTTACACTCCCCAGACTAGCGGCACAGATACGCAGTATTTT. Residues: CASSYTPQTSGTDTQYF.

Points on this clonotype: Since a much larger clone is just one base distant, this may be a read error. The V gene is TRBV7-9, the J gene TRBJ2-7; 10 bases agree with TRBD1. J gave up 6 bases and V 11 bases, and 10 bases lay outside the gene matches. CDR3 length: 13 residues. The germline gives CDR1 SEHNR, CDR2 FQNEAQ (reference sequence). The CDR3 sequence: CAGKRTGGSEQYF. CDR3 in DNA: TGTGCCGGCAAAAGGACAGGGGGAAGCGAGCAGTACTTC.

V is TRBV7-3 and J is TRBJ2-2, with 11 bases lining up with TRBD2. J was trimmed by 9 bases and V by 0 bases; bases with no gene match: 15. The germline V gene encodes CDR1 SGHTA and CDR2 FQGTGA. The CDR3 is 19 residues long. CDR3 in DNA: TGTGCCAGCAGCTTAACGTGGGGCACTAGCGGGAGAGCCGGCAGGGAGCTGTTTTTT. Its translation: CASSLTWGTSGRAGRELFF. The variable domain in full, completed from reference TRBV7-3 and TRBJ2-2, reads GAGVSQTPSNKVTEKGKYVELRCDPISGHTALYWYRQSLGQGPEFLIYFQGTGAADDSGLPNDRFFAVRPEGSVSTLKIQRTERGDSAVYLCASSLTWGTSGRAGRELFFGEGSRLTVL.

This chain uses TRBV20-1 with TRBJ2-3; 12 bases agree with TRBD2. Germline CDR1 is DFQATT and CDR2 is SNEGSKA (reference sequence). The CDR3 length is 15 residues. V gave up 4 bases and J gave up 11 bases; unmatched junction bases: 13. Here the CDR3 DNA reads TGCAGTGCTATACTAGCGGGAGGAGGGATAGGAGAGCAGTATTTT. It codes for CSAILAGGGIGEQYF.

This clonotype was found many times. V and J are TRBV28 and TRBJ2-1, with D possibly TRBD1 on 5 matching bases. Germline-derived CDR1 and CDR2 are MDHEN and SYDVKM. The CDR3 contains 15 residues. V lost 2 bases and J 8 bases, leaving 16 bases between the germline ends. The CDR3 region has the DNA TGTGCCAGCAGTTTACGTGGGGCACTAACTGATGAGCAGTTCTTC. Translated: CASSLRGALTDEQFF. Filled out from reference TRBV28 and TRBJ2-1, the complete variable domain reads DVKVTQSSRYLVKRTGEKVFLECVQDMDHENMFWYRQDPGLGLRLIYFSYDVKMKEKGDIPEGYSVSREKKERFSLILESASTNQTSMYLCASSLRGALTDEQFFGPGTRLTVL.

This clonotype was seen a handful of times. The chain couples TRBV7-2 to TRBJ2-3; D may be TRBD2 (6 bases). The CDR3 loop spans 15 amino acids. V lost 5 bases, J lost 4 bases, and 16 bases lay in between. Germline CDR1 reads SGHTA; CDR2 reads FQGNSA. The CDR3, as DNA: TGTGCCAGCAGCCCGACTAGATCCGGCGCAGATACGCAGTATTTT. It codes for CASSPTRSGADTQYF.

This chain uses TRBV4-1 with TRBJ1-4, with TRBD1 identical over 11 bases. Germline CDR1 is MGHRA and CDR2 is YSYEKL. The length of the CDR3 is 16 residues. V shed 3 bases, J shed 8 bases, and the junction held 8 bases outside the gene matches. This chain's CDR3 is CASSHGQGAIREKLFF. CDR3 coding DNA: TGCGCCAGCAGCCATGGACAGGGGGCGATTCGAGAAAAACTGTTTTTT.

The chain couples TRBV5-1 to TRBJ1-1, with D perhaps matching TRBD1 (5 bases). CDR3 size: 14 residues. Germline CDR1 is SGHRS and CDR2 is YFSETQ. V was pared by 7 bases and J by 1 base, with 14 bases between. The CDR3 loop is CASHRGPQNTEAFF. The CDR3 DNA follows: TGCGCCAGCCATAGGGGACCGCAGAACACTGAAGCTTTCTTT.

At least ten counts were recorded for this clonotype. The chain couples TRBV7-9 to TRBJ2-5, with D tentatively TRBD2 (5 bases). Germline V gene sequence: CDR1 SEHNR, CDR2 FQNEAQ (reference sequence). V lost 4 bases to trimming and J lost 2 bases, with 14 bases between them. The CDR3 loop spans 15 amino acids. CDR3 bases: TGTGCCAGCAGCTCTGGACTGGGCGGACAAGAGACCCAGTACTTC. This sequence encodes CASSSGLGGQETQYF.

The gene calls are TRBV14 and TRBJ2-1; D call uncertain. Trimming pared 1 base from V and 0 bases from J, leaving 10 bases between. This CDR3 spans 16 amino acids. Per the germline V gene, CDR1 is SGHDN and CDR2 is FVKESK. Here the CDR3 reads CASSQVRASSYNEQFF. CDR3 DNA sequence: TGTGCCAGCAGCCAAGTTAGGGCTTCCTCCTACAATGAGCAGTTCTTC. Based on the CDR3 plus reference TRBV14 and TRBJ2-1, the full variable domain is EAGVTQFPSHSVIEKGQTVTLRCDPISGHDNLYWYRRVMGKEIKFLLHFVKESKQDESGMPNNRFLAERTGGTYSTLKVQPAELEDSGVYFCASSQVRASSYNEQFFGPGTRLTVL.

Notes on this clonotype: An end of the junction does not agree with germline; a read error may underlie this. V is TRBV6-1 and J is TRBJ2-5; possible D gene TRBD1, 5 bases. This CDR3 contains 12 residues. CDR1 is MNHNS and CDR2 is SASEGT in the germline V gene. CDR3 in DNA: TGTGCCATCAGTGACAGCATGGAGACCCAGTACTTC. Translated, it gives CAISDSMETQYF.

This clonotype was picked up many times. The chain joins TRBV7-9 to TRBJ2-1; 15 bases line up with TRBD2. This CDR3 region has 17 residues. Germline CDR1 reads SEHNR; CDR2 reads FQNEAQ (reference sequence). Germline trimming cut 5 bases from V and 5 bases from J; bases unmatched to any gene: 7. The CDR3 DNA reads TGTGCCAGCAGCCCGGGACTAGCGGGAGGCGCCCACAATGAGCAGTTCTTC. Protein product: CASSPGLAGGAHNEQFF. Full variable domain (rest looked up from reference TRBV7-9 and TRBJ2-1): DTGVSQNPRHKITKRGQNVTFRCDPISEHNRLYWYRQTLGQGPEFLTYFQNEAQLEKSRLLSDRFSAERPKGSFSTLEIQRTEQGDSAMYLCASSPGLAGGAHNEQFFGPGTRLTVL.